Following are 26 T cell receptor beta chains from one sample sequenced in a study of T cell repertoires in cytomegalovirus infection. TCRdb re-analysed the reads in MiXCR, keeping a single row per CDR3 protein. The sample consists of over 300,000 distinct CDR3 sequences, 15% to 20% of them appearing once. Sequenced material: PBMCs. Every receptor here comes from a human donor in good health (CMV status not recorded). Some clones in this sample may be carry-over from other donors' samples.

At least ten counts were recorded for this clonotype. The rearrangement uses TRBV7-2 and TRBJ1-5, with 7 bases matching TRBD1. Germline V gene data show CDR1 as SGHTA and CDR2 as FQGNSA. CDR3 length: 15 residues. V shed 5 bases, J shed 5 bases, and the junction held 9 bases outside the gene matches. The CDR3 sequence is CASSPLRGQHQPQHF. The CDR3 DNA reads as TGTGCCAGCAGCCCCCTCCGGGGACAGCATCAGCCCCAGCATTTT.

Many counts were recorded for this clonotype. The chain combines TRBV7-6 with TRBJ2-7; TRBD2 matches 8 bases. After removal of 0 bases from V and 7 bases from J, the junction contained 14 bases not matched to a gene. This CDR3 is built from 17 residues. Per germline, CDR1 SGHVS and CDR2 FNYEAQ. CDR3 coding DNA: TGTGCCAGCAGCTTAGCGCGAGCGGGGGCCCGGCCAAGGGAGCAGTACTTC. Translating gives CASSLARAGARPREQYF.

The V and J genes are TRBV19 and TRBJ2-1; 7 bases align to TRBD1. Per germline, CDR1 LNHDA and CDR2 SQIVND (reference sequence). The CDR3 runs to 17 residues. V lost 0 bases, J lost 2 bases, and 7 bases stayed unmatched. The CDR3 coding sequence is TGTGCCAGTAGTATAGATGGCCCCGGGACAGCCTACAATGAGCAGTTCTTC. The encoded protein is CASSIDGPGTAYNEQFF.

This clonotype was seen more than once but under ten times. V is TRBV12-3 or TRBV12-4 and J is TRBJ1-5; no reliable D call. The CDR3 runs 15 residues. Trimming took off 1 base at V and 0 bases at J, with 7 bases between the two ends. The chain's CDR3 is CASSLGPYSNQPQHF. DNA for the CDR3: TGTGCCAGCAGTTTAGGCCCATATAGCAATCAGCCCCAGCATTTT.

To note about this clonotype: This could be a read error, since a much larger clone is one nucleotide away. This CDR3 is CASSGYRDRGHQPQHF. The CDR3 DNA reads TGTGCCAGCAGTGGGTACCGGGACAGGGGGCACCAGCCCCAGCATTTT. The chain employs TRBV2 and TRBJ1-5, with TRBD1 matching 12 bases. The CDR3 covers 16 residues. Germline trimming cut 4 bases from V and 7 bases from J; bases unmatched to any gene: 8. Germline loops: CDR1 SNHLY, CDR2 FYNNEI.

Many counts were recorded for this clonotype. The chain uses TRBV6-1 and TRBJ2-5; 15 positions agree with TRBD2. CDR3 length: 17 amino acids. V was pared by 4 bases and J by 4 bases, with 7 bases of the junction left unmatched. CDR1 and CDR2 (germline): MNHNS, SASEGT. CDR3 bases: TGTGCCAGCAGTGCGTGGACTAGCGGGGGGGGGGGAGAGACCCAGTACTTC. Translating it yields CASSAWTSGGGGETQYF.

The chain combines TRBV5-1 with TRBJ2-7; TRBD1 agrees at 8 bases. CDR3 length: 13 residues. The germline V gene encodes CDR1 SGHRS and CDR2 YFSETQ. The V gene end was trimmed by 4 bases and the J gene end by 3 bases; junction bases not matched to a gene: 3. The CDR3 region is CASSEGQDYEQYF. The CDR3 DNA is TGCGCCAGCAGCGAGGGACAGGACTACGAGCAGTACTTC.

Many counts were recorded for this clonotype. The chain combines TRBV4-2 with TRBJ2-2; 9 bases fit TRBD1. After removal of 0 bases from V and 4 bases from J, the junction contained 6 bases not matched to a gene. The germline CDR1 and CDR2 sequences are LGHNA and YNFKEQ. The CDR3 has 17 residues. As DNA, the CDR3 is TGTGCCAGCAGCCAAGATATTAGGACAGGGGTCACCGGGGAGCTGTTTTTT. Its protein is CASSQDIRTGVTGELFF.

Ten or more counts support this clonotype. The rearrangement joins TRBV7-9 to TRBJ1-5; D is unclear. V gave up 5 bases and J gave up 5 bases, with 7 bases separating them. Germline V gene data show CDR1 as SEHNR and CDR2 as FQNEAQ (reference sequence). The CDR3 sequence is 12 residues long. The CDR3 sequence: CASSQSDQPQHF. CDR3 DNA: TGTGCCAGCAGCCAGTCAGATCAGCCCCAGCATTTT.

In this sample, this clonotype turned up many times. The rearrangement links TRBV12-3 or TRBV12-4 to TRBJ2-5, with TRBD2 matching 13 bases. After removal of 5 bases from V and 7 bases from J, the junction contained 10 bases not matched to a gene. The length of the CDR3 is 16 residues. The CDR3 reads CASSPGTSGAESTQYF. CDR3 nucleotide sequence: TGTGCCAGCAGTCCCGGGACTAGCGGGGCCGAGTCGACCCAGTACTTC.

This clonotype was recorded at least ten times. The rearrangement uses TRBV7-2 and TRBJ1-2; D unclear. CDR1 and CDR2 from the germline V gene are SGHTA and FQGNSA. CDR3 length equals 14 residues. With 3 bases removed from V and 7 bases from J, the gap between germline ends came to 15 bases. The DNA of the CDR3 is TGTGCCAGCAGCTTCGAGTCGGGTCGGGCTGGCTACACCTTC. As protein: CASSFESGRAGYTF.

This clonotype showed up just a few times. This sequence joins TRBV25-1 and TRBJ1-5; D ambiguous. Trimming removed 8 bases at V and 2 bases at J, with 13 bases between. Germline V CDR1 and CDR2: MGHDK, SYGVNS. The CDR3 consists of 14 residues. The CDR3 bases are TGTGCCAGCCGAGAGGAATGGGGCAATCAGCCCCAGCATTTT. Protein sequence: CASREEWGNQPQHF.

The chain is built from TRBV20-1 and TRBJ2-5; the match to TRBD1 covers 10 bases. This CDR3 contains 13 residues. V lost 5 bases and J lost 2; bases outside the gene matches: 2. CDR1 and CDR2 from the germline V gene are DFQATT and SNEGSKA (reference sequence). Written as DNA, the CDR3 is TGCAGTGCTCGGACAGGGGGACAAGAGACCCAGTACTTC. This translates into CSARTGGQETQYF.

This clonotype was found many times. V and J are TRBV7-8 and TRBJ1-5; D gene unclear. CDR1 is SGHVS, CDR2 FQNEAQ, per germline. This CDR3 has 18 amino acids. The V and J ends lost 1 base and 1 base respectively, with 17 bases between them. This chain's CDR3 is CASSLVHPRQDSNQPQHF. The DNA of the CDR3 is TGTGCCAGCAGCTTAGTCCACCCTCGGCAGGACAGCAATCAGCCCCAGCATTTT.

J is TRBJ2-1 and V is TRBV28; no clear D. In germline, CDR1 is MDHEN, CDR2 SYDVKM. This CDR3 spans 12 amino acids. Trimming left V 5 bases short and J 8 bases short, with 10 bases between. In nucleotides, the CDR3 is TGTGCCAGCAGTGACCCGAAGGATGAGCAGTTCTTC. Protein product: CASSDPKDEQFF.

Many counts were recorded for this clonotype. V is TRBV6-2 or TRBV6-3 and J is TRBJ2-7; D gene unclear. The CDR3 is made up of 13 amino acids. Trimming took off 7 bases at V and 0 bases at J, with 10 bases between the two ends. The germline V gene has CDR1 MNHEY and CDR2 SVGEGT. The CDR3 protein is CASIARSSYEQYF. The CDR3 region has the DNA TGTGCCAGCATTGCGAGGAGCTCCTACGAGCAGTACTTC.

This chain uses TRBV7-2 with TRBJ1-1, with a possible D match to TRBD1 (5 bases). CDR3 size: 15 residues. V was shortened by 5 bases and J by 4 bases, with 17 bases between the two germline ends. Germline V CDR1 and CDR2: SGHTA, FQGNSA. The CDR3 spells CASSPAGGRFTEAFF. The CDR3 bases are TGTGCCAGCAGCCCGGCCGGGGGGAGGTTCACTGAAGCTTTCTTT.

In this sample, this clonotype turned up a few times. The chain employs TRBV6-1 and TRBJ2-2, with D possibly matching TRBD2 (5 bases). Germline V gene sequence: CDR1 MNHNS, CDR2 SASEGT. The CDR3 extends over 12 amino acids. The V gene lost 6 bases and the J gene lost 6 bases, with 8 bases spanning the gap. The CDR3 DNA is TGTGCCAGCAGATGGGGAGCCGGGGAGCTGTTTTTT. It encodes CASRWGAGELFF.

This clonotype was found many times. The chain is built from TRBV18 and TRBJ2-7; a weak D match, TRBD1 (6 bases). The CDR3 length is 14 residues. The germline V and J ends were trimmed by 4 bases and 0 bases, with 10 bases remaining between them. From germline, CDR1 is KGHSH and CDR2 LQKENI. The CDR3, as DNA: TGTGCCAGCTCACACGACAGGAGCTCCTACGAGCAGTACTTC. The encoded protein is CASSHDRSSYEQYF.

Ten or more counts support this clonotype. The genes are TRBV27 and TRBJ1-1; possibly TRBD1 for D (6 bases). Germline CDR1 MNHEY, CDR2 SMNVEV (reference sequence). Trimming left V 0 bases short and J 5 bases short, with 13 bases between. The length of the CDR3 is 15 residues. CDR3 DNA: TGTGCCAGCAGTTTATCCCGGGGGCCGGGGACTGAAGCTTTCTTT. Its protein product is CASSLSRGPGTEAFF.

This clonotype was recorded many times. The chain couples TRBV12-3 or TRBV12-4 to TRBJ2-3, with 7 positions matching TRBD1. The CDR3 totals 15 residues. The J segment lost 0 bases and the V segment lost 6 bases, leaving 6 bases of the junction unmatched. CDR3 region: CASRRQGISTDTQYF. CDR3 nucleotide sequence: TGTGCCAGCAGACGACAGGGAATCAGCACAGATACGCAGTATTTT.

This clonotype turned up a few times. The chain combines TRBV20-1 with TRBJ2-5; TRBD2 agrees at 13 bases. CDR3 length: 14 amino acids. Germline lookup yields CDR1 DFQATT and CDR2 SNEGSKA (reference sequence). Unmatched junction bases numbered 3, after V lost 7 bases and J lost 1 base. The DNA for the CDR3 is TGCAGTGGCCGGACTAGCGGGGGCCAAGAGACCCAGTACTTC. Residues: CSGRTSGGQETQYF.

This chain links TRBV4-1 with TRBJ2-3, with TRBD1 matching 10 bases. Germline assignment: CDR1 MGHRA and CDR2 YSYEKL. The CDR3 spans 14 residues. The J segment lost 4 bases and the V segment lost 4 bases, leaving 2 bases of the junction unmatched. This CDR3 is CASSRQGAADTQYF. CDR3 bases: TGCGCCAGCAGCCGACAGGGGGCAGCAGATACGCAGTATTTT.

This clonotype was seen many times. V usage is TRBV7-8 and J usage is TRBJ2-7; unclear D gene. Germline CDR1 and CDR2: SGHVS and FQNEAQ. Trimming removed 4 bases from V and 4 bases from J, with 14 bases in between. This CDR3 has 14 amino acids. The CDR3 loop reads CASSYLLRHYEQYF. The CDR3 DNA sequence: TGTGCCAGCAGCTACTTATTACGCCATTACGAGCAGTACTTC.

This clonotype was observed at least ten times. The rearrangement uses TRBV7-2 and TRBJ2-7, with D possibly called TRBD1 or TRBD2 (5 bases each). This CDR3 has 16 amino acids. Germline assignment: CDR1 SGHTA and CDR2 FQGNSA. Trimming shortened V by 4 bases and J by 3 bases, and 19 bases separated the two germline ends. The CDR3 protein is CASSSGPQGRHYEQYF. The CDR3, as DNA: TGTGCCAGCAGCTCTGGGCCTCAGGGACGGCACTACGAGCAGTACTTC.

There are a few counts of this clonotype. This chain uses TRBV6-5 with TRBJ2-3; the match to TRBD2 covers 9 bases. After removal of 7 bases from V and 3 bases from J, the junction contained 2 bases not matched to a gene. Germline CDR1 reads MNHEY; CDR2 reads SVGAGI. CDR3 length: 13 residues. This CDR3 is CASNAGGTDTQYF. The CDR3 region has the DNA TGTGCCAGCAACGCGGGGGGGACAGATACGCAGTATTTT.